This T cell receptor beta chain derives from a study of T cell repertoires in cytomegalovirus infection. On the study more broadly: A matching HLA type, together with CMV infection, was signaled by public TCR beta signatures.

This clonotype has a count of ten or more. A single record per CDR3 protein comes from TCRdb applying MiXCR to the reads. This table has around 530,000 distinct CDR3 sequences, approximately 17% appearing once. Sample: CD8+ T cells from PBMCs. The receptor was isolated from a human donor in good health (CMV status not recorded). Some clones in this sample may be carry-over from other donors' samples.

Here the CDR3 DNA reads TGTGCCAGCAGTCCGCGGACAGGGGGCTACGACGAGCAGTACTTC. Protein product: CASSPRTGGYDEQYF. V is TRBV28 and J is TRBJ2-7, with TRBD1 identical over 11 bases. The germline gives CDR1 MDHEN, CDR2 SYDVKM. The trim removed 5 bases at V and 5 bases at J, leaving 8 bases unmatched. This CDR3 has 15 residues.